This entry describes one T cell receptor (beta chain). At one end the junction does not follow the germline gene, possibly because of a read error. TCR beta rearrangements were amplified from peripheral blood genomic DNA. TRB rearrangements spanning V, D and J were amplified using mixed TRB-A/B primers. TCRdb reprocessed the multiplex PCR reads via MiXCR and lists one record per CDR3 protein. Seen here are around 13,000 distinct CDR3 sequences, 35% observed once, and the top ten hold 6.6%. This sample is part of a study of T cell repertoires in aging, cancer and after chemotherapy. Sequenced material: blood. The TCR sequence derives from a human donor in good health. The donor label of this sample is uncertain.

CDR3 DNA sequence: TGCGCCAGCAGCTTGGACGGGACAGGACACTACAATGAGCAGTTCTTC. Translation: CASSLDGTGHYNEQFF. This chain connects TRBV5-4 to TRBJ2-1; 8 nucleotides match TRBD1. The CDR3 contains 16 residues. Germline V gene sequence: CDR1 SGHNT, CDR2 YYREEE (reference sequence).